This entry lists 30 T cell receptor beta chains sequenced from one sample in a study of response to subunit inactivated influenza vaccine. TCRdb independently ran MiXCR on the RT-PCR reads; one entry per CDR3 protein. The sample carries around 320,000 distinct CDR3 sequences, 22% recorded once. Source: PBMCs from blood, taken less than 22 months after vaccination. The receptors were gathered from a man between 45 and 75 years old who received an inactivated influenza vaccine.

V usage is TRBV7-8 and J usage is TRBJ2-3, with D unresolved. V was clipped by 1 base and J by 5 bases, with 16 bases between them. This CDR3 has 16 residues. Germline V gene data show CDR1 as SGHVS and CDR2 as FQNEAQ. CDR3 bases: TGTGCCAGCAGCTTAGAAGTCTGGGAATTTGGAGATACGCAGTATTTT. The encoded protein is CASSLEVWEFGDTQYF.

This clonotype was counted a few times. This chain uses TRBV3-1 with TRBJ2-1; D is perhaps TRBD2 (6 bases). Germline CDR1 and CDR2: LGHDT and YNNKEL (reference sequence). The CDR3 runs to 15 residues. V dropped 1 base and J dropped 7 bases, with 14 bases sitting between them. The DNA of the CDR3 is TGTGCCAGCAGCCAAGGTACGCTAGCGCGTAATGAGCAGTTCTTC. Translation gives CASSQGTLARNEQFF.

The V gene is TRBV6-5, the J gene TRBJ2-5; possible D gene TRBD2, 5 bases. Per the germline V gene, CDR1 is MNHEY and CDR2 is SVGAGI. The CDR3 sequence is 13 residues long. V was cut by 0 bases and J by 5 bases, with 7 bases left in between. The CDR3 loop reads CASSYSERETQYF. The CDR3 DNA reads TGTGCCAGCAGTTACTCAGAGCGGGAGACCCAGTACTTC.

In this sample, this clonotype turned up many times. The chain combines TRBV20-1 with TRBJ1-2; D unclear. This CDR3 comprises 11 residues. V shed 3 bases and J shed 8 bases, with 10 bases lying between them. Germline loops: CDR1 DFQATT, CDR2 SNEGSKA (reference sequence). CDR3: CSASPFGGYTF. The CDR3 DNA sequence: TGCAGTGCTAGCCCGTTTGGCGGCTACACCTTC.

This chain joins TRBV12-3 or TRBV12-4 and TRBJ2-7, with a tentative D call TRBD2 (5 bases). The CDR3 is 12 residues long. Trimming pared 5 bases from V and 5 bases from J, leaving 10 bases between. CDR3 coding DNA: TGTGCCAGCAGTCCCTACGGGGACGAGCAGTACTTC. It specifies CASSPYGDEQYF.

This clonotype has more than one count but fewer than ten. V gene TRBV7-9 combines with J gene TRBJ1-2; 7 positions agree with TRBD1. J gave up 7 bases and V 5 bases, and 10 bases lay outside the gene matches. The CDR3 is made up of 14 amino acids. CDR1 and CDR2 from the germline V gene are SEHNR and FQNEAQ (reference sequence). CDR3 region: CASSQQGRFGGYTF. CDR3 DNA: TGTGCCAGCAGCCAACAGGGGCGCTTTGGTGGCTACACCTTC.

This clonotype came up a few times. V is TRBV7-2 and J is TRBJ2-7; TRBD1 matches 8 bases. Germline CDR1 and CDR2: SGHTA and FQGNSA. Trimming took 1 base from V and 0 from J; bases not matched to a gene: 2. The CDR3 contains 15 residues. The CDR3 DNA reads TGTGCCAGCAGCTTAGGTACAGGGGGCTCCTACGAGCAGTACTTC. Translating gives CASSLGTGGSYEQYF. The whole variable domain, filled in from reference TRBV7-2 and TRBJ2-7, reads GAGVSQSPSNKVTEKGKDVELRCDPISGHTALYWYRQSLGQGLEFLIYFQGNSAPDKSGLPSDRFSAERTGGSVSTLTIQRTQQEDSAVYLCASSLGTGGSYEQYFGPGTRLTVT.

The chain joins TRBV20-1 to TRBJ1-1, with D unclear. Between the trimmed V and J ends, which lost 4 bases and 1 base, there was a span of 10 bases. Germline V gene data show CDR1 as DFQATT and CDR2 as SNEGSKA (reference sequence). CDR3 length equals 13 residues. DNA of the CDR3: TGCAGTGCTACCTCACCCCAGAACACTGAAGCTTTCTTT. It specifies CSATSPQNTEAFF.

The rearrangement uses TRBV20-1 and TRBJ2-1; 13 bases align to TRBD2. This CDR3 has 18 residues. Germline lookup yields CDR1 DFQATT and CDR2 SNEGSKA (reference sequence). V shed 2 bases and J 2 bases; nucleotides not matched to a gene: 9. This chain's CDR3 is CSARPPITSGGAYNEQFF. In DNA form, the CDR3 reads TGCAGTGCTAGACCACCCATTACTAGCGGGGGGGCCTACAATGAGCAGTTCTTC.

In its sample, this clonotype was seen a few times. The chain combines TRBV6-1 with TRBJ1-1; D gene unclear. The CDR3 loop spans 15 amino acids. Germline V gives CDR1 MNHNS, CDR2 SASEGT. The V gene lost 0 bases and the J gene lost 0 bases, with 8 bases spanning the gap. The CDR3: CASSEAAGLNTEAFF. The DNA of the CDR3 is TGTGCCAGCAGTGAAGCCGCGGGGTTGAACACTGAAGCTTTCTTT.

The J gene is TRBJ2-1, the V gene TRBV11-2, with no clear D. V was trimmed by 5 bases and J by 0 bases, leaving 14 bases between them. The CDR3 runs 16 residues. Germline assignment: CDR1 SGHAT and CDR2 FQNNGV. This CDR3 reads CASSHSMAHSYNEQFF. CDR3 nucleotide sequence: TGTGCCAGCAGCCACTCTATGGCGCACTCCTACAATGAGCAGTTCTTC.

A single count supports this clonotype. The chain joins TRBV6-2 or TRBV6-3 to TRBJ2-5, with 10 bases aligning to TRBD2. J gave up 4 bases and V 2 bases, and 7 bases lay outside the gene matches. This CDR3 contains 16 residues. Germline CDR1 reads MNHEY; CDR2 reads SVGEGT. The CDR3 bases are TGTGCCAGCAGTTACGGGTCTAGCGGGGGCCCAGAGACCCAGTACTTC. Translated: CASSYGSSGGPETQYF.

The chain combines TRBV25-1 with TRBJ2-1; the D gene is possibly TRBD1 (6 bases). The CDR3 has 14 residues. Trimming left V 5 bases short and J 7 bases short, with 15 bases between. Germline V gene lookup returns CDR1 MGHDK and CDR2 SYGVNS. The CDR3 spells CASSPRPQGNEQFF. The CDR3 DNA is TGTGCCAGCAGTCCCCGGCCCCAGGGGAATGAGCAGTTCTTC.

V usage is TRBV20-1 and J usage is TRBJ2-1; the match to TRBD2 covers 7 bases. The V segment lost 0 bases and the J segment 0 bases; nucleotides outside the gene matches: 5. CDR1 and CDR2 from the germline V gene are DFQATT and SNEGSKA (reference sequence). The CDR3 runs to 16 residues. CDR3 loop: CSARDPTSRSYNEQFF. CDR3 DNA sequence: TGCAGTGCTAGAGATCCGACTAGCCGCTCCTACAATGAGCAGTTCTTC.

J is TRBJ2-3 and V is TRBV7-3; D might be TRBD1 (6 bases). The CDR3 consists of 15 residues. The germline V and J ends were trimmed by 0 bases and 3 bases, with 10 bases remaining between them. Germline CDR1 SGHTA, CDR2 FQGTGA. For the CDR3, the DNA is TGTGCCAGCAGCTTAACCACAGGGCCGACAGATACGCAGTATTTT. Its protein product is CASSLTTGPTDTQYF.

This clonotype came up many times. The chain is built from TRBV28 and TRBJ1-2, with D perhaps matching TRBD1 (6 bases). The CDR3 covers 12 residues. Germline V CDR1 and CDR2: MDHEN, SYDVKM. V was clipped by 8 bases and J by 8 bases, with 15 bases between them. CDR3 in DNA: TGTGCCAGCGTGGACAGAGGGTTAGGCTACACCTTC. Protein product: CASVDRGLGYTF.

The chain links TRBV28 to TRBJ1-2; tentatively, D is TRBD1 (6 bases). V dropped 3 bases and J dropped 3 bases, with 11 bases sitting between them. The CDR3 is 14 residues long. Germline CDR1 MDHEN, CDR2 SYDVKM. CDR3 DNA sequence: TGTGCCAGCAGTTTCAGGGGCGACTACTATGGCTACACCTTC. It encodes CASSFRGDYYGYTF.

The chain uses TRBV6-2 or TRBV6-3 and TRBJ1-1, with D uncertain. Trimming shortened V by 0 bases and J by 7 bases, and 9 bases separated the two germline ends. Germline V CDR1 and CDR2: MNHEY, SVGEGT. This CDR3 comprises 13 residues. The CDR3 loop reads CASSYSGDIEAFF. CDR3 DNA: TGTGCCAGCAGTTACTCGGGAGATATTGAAGCTTTCTTT.

This clonotype occurred many times. The rearrangement links TRBV30 to TRBJ1-2, with D possibly being TRBD1 (6 bases). This CDR3 is 13 amino acids long. The V gene lost 4 bases and the J gene lost 4 bases, with 13 bases spanning the gap. The germline V gene encodes CDR1 GTSNPN and CDR2 SVGIG (reference sequence). The CDR3 region has the DNA TGTGCCTGGAACGGGGGCGCTGGCTATGGCTACACCTTC. Its protein product is CAWNGGAGYGYTF. Supplemented by reference TRBV30 and TRBJ1-2, the full variable domain reads SQTIHQWPATLVQPVGSPLSLECTVEGTSNPNLYWYRQAAGRGLQLLFYSVGIGQISSEVPQNLSASRPQDRQFILSSKKLLLSDSGFYLCAWNGGAGYGYTFGSGTRLTVV.

This clonotype was counted a few times. V is TRBV6-2 or TRBV6-3 and J is TRBJ1-1; no clear D gene. V lost 10 bases to trimming and J lost 7 bases, with 19 bases between them. The CDR3 consists of 13 residues. Germline-derived CDR1 and CDR2 are MNHEY and SVGEGT. This CDR3 reads CATSKPGKNEAFF. For the CDR3, the DNA is TGTGCCACCTCCAAACCGGGCAAGAATGAAGCTTTCTTT.

The gene calls are TRBV18 and TRBJ2-1; 7 bases agree with TRBD1. This CDR3 comprises 15 residues. The ends lost 2 bases at V and 0 bases at J; junction bases unmatched: 1. Germline assignment: CDR1 KGHSH and CDR2 LQKENI. CDR3 sequence reads: CASSPGDSSYNEQFF. The CDR3 nucleotides read TGTGCCAGCTCACCAGGGGACAGCTCCTACAATGAGCAGTTCTTC.

This clonotype was detected only a few times. The J gene is TRBJ1-1, the V gene TRBV5-1, with D possibly TRBD1 on 5 matching bases. The CDR3 extends over 14 amino acids. CDR1 and CDR2 (germline): SGHRS, YFSETQ. With 2 bases removed from V and 4 bases from J, the gap between germline ends came to 12 bases. The CDR3 protein is CASSLWDGGTEAFF. CDR3 nucleotides: TGCGCCAGCAGCTTATGGGACGGCGGCACTGAAGCTTTCTTT.

This clonotype has more than one count but fewer than ten. The J gene is TRBJ1-1, the V gene TRBV10-1; D is unresolved. V shed 2 bases and J shed 0 bases, with 1 base lying between them. The CDR3 length is 12 residues. Per germline, CDR1 WNHNN and CDR2 SYGVQD (reference sequence). CDR3: CASSEMNTEAFF. In DNA form, the CDR3 reads TGCGCCAGCAGTGAGATGAACACTGAAGCTTTCTTT.

This clonotype was picked up a small number of times. The chain has TRBV2 and TRBJ2-7; D remains ambiguous. V was cut by 4 bases and J by 2 bases, with 12 bases left in between. CDR1 is SNHLY, CDR2 FYNNEI, per germline. CDR3 size: 14 residues. The CDR3 protein is CASSGRSETYEQYF. CDR3 nucleotides: TGTGCCAGCAGTGGACGATCCGAAACCTACGAGCAGTACTTC.

The chain links TRBV6-5 to TRBJ1-2; no clear D gene. Germline V gene data show CDR1 as MNHEY and CDR2 as SVGAGI. The V end was cut by 0 bases, the J end by 4 bases, with 12 bases between. The CDR3 is 15 residues long. Here the CDR3 DNA reads TGTGCCAGCAGTTACTCGGGCAGCCACTCCTATGGCTACACCTTC. Translated, it gives CASSYSGSHSYGYTF.

The chain couples TRBV6-6 to TRBJ2-7; 7 nucleotides agree with TRBD2. The germline V gene encodes CDR1 MNHNY and CDR2 SVGAGI (reference sequence). J gave up 4 bases and V 5 bases, and 5 bases lay outside the gene matches. The CDR3 covers 13 residues. The CDR3: CASSVAGEYEQYF. The CDR3 nucleotides read TGTGCCAGCAGTGTGGCGGGAGAGTACGAGCAGTACTTC.

The chain is built from TRBV9 and TRBJ2-6; D possibly matches TRBD1 or TRBD2 (5 bases each). Trimming took 0 bases from V and 3 from J, leaving 10 bases between them. The CDR3 sequence is 16 residues long. CDR1 SGDLS and CDR2 YYNGEE come from the germline V gene. The CDR3 sequence is CASSVARGFGANVLTF. CDR3 in DNA: TGTGCCAGCAGCGTAGCGAGGGGCTTTGGGGCCAACGTCCTGACTTTC.

This clonotype was picked up a small number of times. The rearrangement links TRBV25-1 to TRBJ1-1, with a possible D match to TRBD1 (5 bases). The CDR3 extends over 14 amino acids. Trimming cost V 6 bases and J 5 bases, with 16 bases left between them. In germline, CDR1 is MGHDK, CDR2 SYGVNS. CDR3 protein: CASSRLRGPTEAFF. CDR3 bases: TGTGCCAGCAGCCGCTTAAGGGGACCAACTGAAGCTTTCTTT.

The chain uses TRBV6-2 or TRBV6-3 and TRBJ2-7; no clear D. V was clipped by 5 bases and J by 3 bases, with 14 bases between them. This CDR3 is 14 amino acids long. The germline gives CDR1 MNHEY, CDR2 SVGEGT. The CDR3 sequence is CASSGPGPFYEQYF. DNA for the CDR3: TGTGCCAGCAGTGGACCCGGACCGTTCTACGAGCAGTACTTC.

The rearrangement joins TRBV5-6 to TRBJ1-1; D not certain. The CDR3 loop spans 16 amino acids. V was cut by 4 bases and J by 6 bases, with 22 bases left in between. Germline lookup yields CDR1 SGHDT and CDR2 YYEEEE. The CDR3 reads CASSRRQWVGRAEAFF. CDR3 bases: TGTGCCAGCAGCCGCCGACAATGGGTAGGGCGGGCTGAAGCTTTCTTT.